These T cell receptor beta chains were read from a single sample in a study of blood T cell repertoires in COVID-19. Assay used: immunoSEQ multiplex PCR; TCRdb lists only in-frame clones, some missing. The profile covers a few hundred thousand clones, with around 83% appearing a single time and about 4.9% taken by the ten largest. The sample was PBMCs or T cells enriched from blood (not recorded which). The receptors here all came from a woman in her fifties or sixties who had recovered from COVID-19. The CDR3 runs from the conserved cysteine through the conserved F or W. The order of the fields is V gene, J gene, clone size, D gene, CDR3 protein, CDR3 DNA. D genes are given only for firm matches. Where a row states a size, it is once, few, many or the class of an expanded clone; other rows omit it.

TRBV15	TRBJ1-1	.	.	CATSSADRSNTEAFF	TGTGCCACCAGCAGTGCCGACAGGAGTAACACTGAAGCTTTCTTT
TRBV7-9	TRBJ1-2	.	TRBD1	CASSLGRGSLSEGYTF	TGTGCCAGCAGCTTGGGCAGGGGGTCCCTCTCGGAGGGCTACACCTTC
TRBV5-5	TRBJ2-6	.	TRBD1	CASTGLGTEKDSGANVLTF	TGTGCCAGCACCGGCCTGGGGACAGAAAAGGACTCTGGGGCCAACGTCCTGACTTTC
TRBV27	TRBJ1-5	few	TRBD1	CASRSGQGGAQPQHF	TGTGCCAGCAGATCAGGACAGGGCGGCGCTCAGCCCCAGCATTTT
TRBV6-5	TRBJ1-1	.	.	CASTPGGAEAFF	TGTGCCAGCACCCCGGGAGGAGCTGAAGCTTTCTTT
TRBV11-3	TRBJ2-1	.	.	CASSLQQQESDEQFF	TGTGCCAGCAGCTTACAGCAACAGGAGTCCGATGAGCAGTTCTTC
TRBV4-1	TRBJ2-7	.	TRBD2	CASSHSGRAGEQYF	TGCGCCAGCAGCCACAGCGGGAGGGCGGGAGAGCAGTACTTC
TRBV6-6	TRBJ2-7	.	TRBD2	CASSRSGSRSSSYEQYF	TGTGCCAGCAGCCGAAGCGGGAGCCGTTCGAGCTCCTACGAGCAGTACTTC
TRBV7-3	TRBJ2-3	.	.	CASSLSLTDTQYF	TGTGCCAGCAGCTTATCCCTCACAGATACGCAGTATTTT
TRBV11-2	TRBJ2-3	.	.	CASSAYRTARGTDTQYF	TGTGCCAGCAGCGCGTACAGGACGGCAAGGGGCACAGATACGCAGTATTTT
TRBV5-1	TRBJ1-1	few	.	CASSFAQGSTEAFF	TGCGCCAGCAGCTTTGCCCAGGGGTCCACTGAAGCTTTCTTT
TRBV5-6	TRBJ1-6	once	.	CASSLDRLHSPLHF	TGTGCCAGCAGCTTGGACAGGCTTCATTCACCCCTCCACTTT
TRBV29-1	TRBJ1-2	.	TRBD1	CSVGGQGDGYTF	TGCAGCGTCGGGGGACAGGGGGATGGCTACACCTTC
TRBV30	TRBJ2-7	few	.	CAWSVGQTYEQYF	TGTGCCTGGAGTGTCGGACAGACCTACGAGCAGTACTTC
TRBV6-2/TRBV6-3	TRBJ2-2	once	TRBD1	CASSRRQGAAGELFF	TGTGCCAGCAGTCGTCGACAGGGGGCCGCCGGGGAGCTGTTTTTT
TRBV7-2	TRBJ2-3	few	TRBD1	CASSSPRDRGGDTQYF	TGTGCCAGCAGCTCACCCCGGGACAGGGGGGGAGATACGCAGTATTTT
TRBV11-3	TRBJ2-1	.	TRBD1	CASSRTGNSYNEQFF	TGTGCCAGCAGCCGGACAGGGAACTCCTACAATGAGCAGTTCTTC
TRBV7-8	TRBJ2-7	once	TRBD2	CASSLGLVPPNEQYF	TGTGCCAGCAGCCTCGGACTAGTTCCTCCCAACGAGCAGTACTTC
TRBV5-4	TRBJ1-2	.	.	CASSLWGANYGYTF	TGTGCCAGCAGCTTGTGGGGAGCTAACTATGGCTACACCTTC
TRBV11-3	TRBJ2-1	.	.	CASSPPAGRPFF	TGTGCCAGCAGCCCCCCGGCAGGGAGGCCGTTCTTC
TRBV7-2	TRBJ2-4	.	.	CASSLGAGRNIQYF	TGTGCCAGCAGCTTAGGGGCGGGGAGAAACATTCAGTACTTC
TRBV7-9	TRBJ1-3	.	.	CASSPDRPYSGNTIYF	TGTGCCAGCAGCCCTGACAGACCTTACTCTGGAAACACCATATATTTT
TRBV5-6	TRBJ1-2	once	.	CASSLERAGFGYTF	TGTGCCAGCAGCTTGGAACGGGCAGGGTTTGGCTACACCTTC
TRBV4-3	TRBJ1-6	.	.	CASSQEPDSGNSPLHF	TGCGCCAGCAGCCAAGAACCCGACAGCGGGAATTCACCCCTCCACTTT
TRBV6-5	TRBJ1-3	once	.	CASTPSQTGNTIYF	TGTGCCAGCACTCCGAGCCAAACTGGAAACACCATATATTTT